The clone carrying this T cell receptor (beta chain) occurred many times. The data belong to a study of T cell repertoires in cytomegalovirus infection. TCRdb recomputed calls from the reads with MiXCR, one row per CDR3 protein. The data hold 300,000 or so distinct CDR3 sequences, with about 9.2% observed a single time. The junction had 3 bases not matched to a gene; V was cut back by 6 bases and J by 0 bases. Germline V gene sequence: CDR1 SNHLY, CDR2 FYNNEI. The CDR3 runs to 16 residues. Sequenced input: PBMCs. The chain carries TRBV2 and TRBJ2-3, with TRBD2 matching over 13 bases. This sequence originates from a human donor in good health (CMV status not recorded). Some clones in this sample may be carry-over from other donors' samples. The CDR3 DNA reads TGTGCCAGCAGCTGGACTAGCGGGGGTAGCACAGATACGCAGTATTTT. Amino acid sequence: CASSWTSGGSTDTQYF.